This T cell receptor beta chain originates from a study of cytomegalovirus exposure and HLA in healthy donors. CDR3 length: 14 residues. Points on this clone: What it recognizes is unknown.

Broader study findings: A few CMV-associated chains proved CMV antigen-specific in vitro.

The PCR had 60 Vbeta and 13 Jbeta primers. Libraries were prepared by immunoSEQ multiplex PCR; TCRdb keeps only in-frame clonotypes and omits some of them. The sample records some 110,000 clones, around 65% being singletons. The chain joins TRBV21-1 to TRBJ2-1; the table's TRBD1 call for D was not verified on the DNA. TRBV21-1 is reported as a pseudogene. This clonotype was sampled from a man between 18 and 29 years old in good health and CMV-seronegative. Sample: PBMCs. For the CDR3, the DNA is TGTGCCAGCAGCGGTAAGGGGATAATAAATGAGCAGTTCTTC. Encoded protein: CASSGKGIINEQFF.